This T cell receptor (beta chain) was found in a study of identical twins. In germline, CDR1 is SNHLY, CDR2 FYNNEI. The junction had 3 bases not matched to a gene; V was cut back by 5 bases and J by 5 bases. This CDR3 contains 13 residues. Worth noting for this clonotype: Antigen specificity is unknown.

In TCRdb, the 5' RACE reads were re-called with MiXCR into one record per CDR3 protein. Of 540,000 or so distinct CDR3 sequences listed, around 20% are singletons. Whole-study results and caveats: Sequences that were out-of-frame, alpha and twin-shared displayed an excess of low generation probability. Out-of-frame beta sequences exhibited a weaker degree of excess twin sharing. Cord blood beta clonotypes that were abundant carried fewer insertions, and memory repertoires showed no such trend.

The sample was also linked to a second study, of yellow fever vaccine responses in identical twins. That study reports: Twins reportedly mounted vaccine T cell responses that seemed partly convergent, partly personalized.

Sequenced material: CD4+ T cells sorted from blood. The rearrangement links TRBV2 to TRBJ2-7; TRBD1 agrees at 10 bases. The source of this sequence is a woman aged 18-30 years in good health. The CDR3 loop is CASSRDRGNEQYF. CDR3 in DNA: TGTGCCAGCAGTCGGGACAGGGGTAACGAGCAGTACTTC. The full variable domain, rest sourced from reference TRBV2 and TRBJ2-7, is EPEVTQTPSHQVTQMGQEVILRCVPISNHLYFYWYRQILGQKVEFLVSFYNNEISEKSEIFDDQFSVERPDGSNFTLKIRSTKLEDSAMYFCASSRDRGNEQYFGPGTRLTVT.